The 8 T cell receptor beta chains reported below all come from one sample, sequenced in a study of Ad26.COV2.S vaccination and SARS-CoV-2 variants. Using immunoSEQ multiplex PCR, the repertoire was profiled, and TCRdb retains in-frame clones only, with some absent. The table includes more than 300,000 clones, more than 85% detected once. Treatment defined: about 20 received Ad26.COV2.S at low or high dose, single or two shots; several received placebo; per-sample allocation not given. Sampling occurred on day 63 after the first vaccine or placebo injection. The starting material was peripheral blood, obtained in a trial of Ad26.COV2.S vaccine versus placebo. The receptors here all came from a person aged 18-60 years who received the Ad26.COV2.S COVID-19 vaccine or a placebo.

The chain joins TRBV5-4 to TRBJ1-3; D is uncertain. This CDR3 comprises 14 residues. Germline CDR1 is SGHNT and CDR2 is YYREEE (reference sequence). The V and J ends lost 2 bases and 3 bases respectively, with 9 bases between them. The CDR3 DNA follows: TGTGCCAGCAGCTTTAAGGGATTTGGAAACACCATATATTTT. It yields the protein CASSFKGFGNTIYF.

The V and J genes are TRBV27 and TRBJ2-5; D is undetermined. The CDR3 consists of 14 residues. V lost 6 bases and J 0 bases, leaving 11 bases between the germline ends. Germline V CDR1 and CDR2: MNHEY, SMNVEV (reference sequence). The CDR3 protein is CASRQRPYQETQYF. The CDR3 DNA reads TGTGCCAGCAGGCAGAGGCCGTACCAAGAGACCCAGTACTTC.

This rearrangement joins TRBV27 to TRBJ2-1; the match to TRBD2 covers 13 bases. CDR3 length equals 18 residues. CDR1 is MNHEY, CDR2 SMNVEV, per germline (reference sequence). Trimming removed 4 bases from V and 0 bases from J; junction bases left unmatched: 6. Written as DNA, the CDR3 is TGTGCCAGCAGTTCGACTAGCGGGGGGCTTAGCTCCTACAATGAGCAGTTCTTC. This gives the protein CASSSTSGGLSSYNEQFF.

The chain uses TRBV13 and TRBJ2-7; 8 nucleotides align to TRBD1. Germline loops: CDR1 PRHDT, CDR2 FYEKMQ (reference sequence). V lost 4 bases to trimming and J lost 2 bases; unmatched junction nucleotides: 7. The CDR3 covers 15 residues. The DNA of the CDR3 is TGTGCCAGCAGCTCAGGTGGACAGGGCACCTACGAGCAGTACTTC. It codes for CASSSGGQGTYEQYF.

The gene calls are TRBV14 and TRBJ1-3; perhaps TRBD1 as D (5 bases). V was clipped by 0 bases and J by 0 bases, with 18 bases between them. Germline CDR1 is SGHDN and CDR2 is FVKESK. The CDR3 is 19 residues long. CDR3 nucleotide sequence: TGTGCCAGCAGCCAAGATACCGCCAGGGTCCGACCCTCTGGAAACACCATATATTTT. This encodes CASSQDTARVRPSGNTIYF.

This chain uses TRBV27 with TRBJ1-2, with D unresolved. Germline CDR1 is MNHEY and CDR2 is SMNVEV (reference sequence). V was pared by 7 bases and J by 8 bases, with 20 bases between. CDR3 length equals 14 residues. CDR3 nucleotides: TGTGCCAGCACTCCTTCCGATAGACGAGGGGGCTACACCTTC. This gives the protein CASTPSDRRGGYTF.

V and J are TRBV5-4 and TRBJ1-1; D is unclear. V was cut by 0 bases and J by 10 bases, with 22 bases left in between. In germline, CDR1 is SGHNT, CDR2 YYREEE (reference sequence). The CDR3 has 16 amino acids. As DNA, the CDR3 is TGTGCCAGCAGCTTGGCCGACGTCGGTTTAGGAAGGAGAGCTTTCTTT. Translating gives CASSLADVGLGRRAFF.

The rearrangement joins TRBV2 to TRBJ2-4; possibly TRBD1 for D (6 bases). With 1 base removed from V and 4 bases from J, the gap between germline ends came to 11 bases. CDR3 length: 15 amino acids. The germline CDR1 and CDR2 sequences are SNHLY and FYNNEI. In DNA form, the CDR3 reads TGTGCCAGCAGTGAAGGGAACAGGGCAAAAAACATTCAGTACTTC. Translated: CASSEGNRAKNIQYF.